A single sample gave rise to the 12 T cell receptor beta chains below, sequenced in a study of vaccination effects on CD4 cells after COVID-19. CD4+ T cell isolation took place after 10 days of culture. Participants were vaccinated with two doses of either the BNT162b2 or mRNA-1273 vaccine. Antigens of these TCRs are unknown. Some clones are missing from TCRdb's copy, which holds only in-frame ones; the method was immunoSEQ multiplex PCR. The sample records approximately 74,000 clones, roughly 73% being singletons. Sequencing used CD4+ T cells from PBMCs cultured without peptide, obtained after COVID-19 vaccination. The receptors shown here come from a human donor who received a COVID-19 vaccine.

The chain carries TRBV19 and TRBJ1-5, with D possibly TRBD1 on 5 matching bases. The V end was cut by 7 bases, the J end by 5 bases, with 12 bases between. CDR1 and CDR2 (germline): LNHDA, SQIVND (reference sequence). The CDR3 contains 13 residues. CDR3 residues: CASKFGGDQPQHF. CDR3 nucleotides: TGTGCCAGTAAGTTCGGGGGGGATCAGCCCCAGCATTTT.

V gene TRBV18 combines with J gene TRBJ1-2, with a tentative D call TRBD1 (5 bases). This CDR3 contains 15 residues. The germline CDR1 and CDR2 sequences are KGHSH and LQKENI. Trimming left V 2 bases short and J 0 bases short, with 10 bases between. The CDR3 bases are TGTGCCAGCTCACCAGTACAGGATACTAACTATGGCTACACCTTC. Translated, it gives CASSPVQDTNYGYTF.

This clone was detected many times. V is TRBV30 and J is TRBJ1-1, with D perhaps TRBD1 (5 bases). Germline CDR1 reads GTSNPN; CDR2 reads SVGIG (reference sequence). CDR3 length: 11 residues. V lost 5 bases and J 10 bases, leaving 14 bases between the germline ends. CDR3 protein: CAWGTAYTAFF. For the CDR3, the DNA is TGTGCCTGGGGGACGGCATATACAGCTTTCTTT.

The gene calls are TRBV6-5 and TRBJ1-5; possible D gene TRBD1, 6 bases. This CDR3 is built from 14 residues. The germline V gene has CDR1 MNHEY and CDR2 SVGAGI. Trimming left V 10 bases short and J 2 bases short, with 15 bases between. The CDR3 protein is CAIHQGLRNQPQHF. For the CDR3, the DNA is TGTGCCATCCATCAGGGGTTGCGCAATCAGCCCCAGCATTTT.

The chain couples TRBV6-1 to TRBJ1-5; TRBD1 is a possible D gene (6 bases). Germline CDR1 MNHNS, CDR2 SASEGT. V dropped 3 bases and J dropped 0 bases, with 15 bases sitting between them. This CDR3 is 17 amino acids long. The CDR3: CASSDLGQINSNQPQHF. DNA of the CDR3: TGTGCCAGCAGTGACCTCGGACAGATTAATAGCAATCAGCCCCAGCATTTT.

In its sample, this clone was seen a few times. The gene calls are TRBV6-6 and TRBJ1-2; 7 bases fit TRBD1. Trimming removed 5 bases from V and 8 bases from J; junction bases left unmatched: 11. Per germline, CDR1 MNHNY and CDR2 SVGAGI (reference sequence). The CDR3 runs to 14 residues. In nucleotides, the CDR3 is TGTGCCAGCAGTGAGTCTGACAGGGTGGCCGGCTACACCTTC. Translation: CASSESDRVAGYTF.

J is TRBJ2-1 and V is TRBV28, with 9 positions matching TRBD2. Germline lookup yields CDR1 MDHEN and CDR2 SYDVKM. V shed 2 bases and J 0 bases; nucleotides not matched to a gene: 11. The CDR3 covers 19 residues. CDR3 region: CASSLRPLRGGDSYNEQFF. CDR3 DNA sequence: TGTGCCAGCAGTTTACGACCCCTTCGCGGGGGGGACTCCTACAATGAGCAGTTCTTC.

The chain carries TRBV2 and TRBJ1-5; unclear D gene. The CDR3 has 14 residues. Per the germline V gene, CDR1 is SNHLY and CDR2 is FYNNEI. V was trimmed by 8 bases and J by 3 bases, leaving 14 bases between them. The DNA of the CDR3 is TGTGCCAGCGGTAAGATATCGAACAATCAGCCCCAGCATTTT. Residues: CASGKISNNQPQHF.

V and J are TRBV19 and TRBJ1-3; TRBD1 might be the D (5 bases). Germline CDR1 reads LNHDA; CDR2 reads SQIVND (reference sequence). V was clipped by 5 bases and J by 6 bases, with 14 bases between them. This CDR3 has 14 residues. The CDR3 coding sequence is TGTGCCAGTAGTCCCCGGGGACTTGAAAACACCATATATTTT. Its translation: CASSPRGLENTIYF. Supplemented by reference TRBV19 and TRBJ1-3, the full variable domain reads DGGITQSPKYLFRKEGQNVTLSCEQNLNHDAMYWYRQDPGQGLRLIYYSQIVNDFQKGDIAEGYSVSREKKESFPLTVTSAQKNPTAFYLCASSPRGLENTIYFGEGSWLTVV.

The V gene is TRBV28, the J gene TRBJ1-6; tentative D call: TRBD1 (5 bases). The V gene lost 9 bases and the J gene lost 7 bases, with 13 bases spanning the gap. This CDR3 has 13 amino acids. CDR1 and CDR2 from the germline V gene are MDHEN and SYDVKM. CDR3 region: CASIQGGNSPLHF. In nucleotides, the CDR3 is TGTGCCAGTATCCAGGGTGGAAATTCACCCCTCCACTTT.

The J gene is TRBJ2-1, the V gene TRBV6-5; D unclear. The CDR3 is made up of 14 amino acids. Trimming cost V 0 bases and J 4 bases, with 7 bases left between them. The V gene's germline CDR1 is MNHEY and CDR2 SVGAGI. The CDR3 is CASSYSAVYNEQFF. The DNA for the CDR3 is TGTGCCAGCAGTTACTCGGCGGTATACAATGAGCAGTTCTTC.

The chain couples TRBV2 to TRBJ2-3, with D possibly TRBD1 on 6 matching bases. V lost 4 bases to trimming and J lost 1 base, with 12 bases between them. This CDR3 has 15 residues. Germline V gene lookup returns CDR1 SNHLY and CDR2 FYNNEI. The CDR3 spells CASSVQGLGTDTQYF. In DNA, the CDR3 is TGTGCCAGCAGTGTACAGGGTTTGGGCACAGATACGCAGTATTTT.